Below, one TCR beta chain is given with its context. This specimen comes from a study of blood T cell repertoires in COVID-19. Turning to the study itself: The United States, Italy and Spain supplied acute and convalescent COVID-19 samples.

Data came from immunoSEQ multiplex PCR; TCRdb stores just in-frame clones and leaves some out. The profile shows roughly 330,000 clones, about 84% of them singletons. Germline-derived CDR1 and CDR2 are LGHDT and YNNKEL (reference sequence). CDR3 length: 14 residues. Trimming took 6 bases from V and 4 from J; bases not matched to a gene: 6. This sequence was found in a woman in her 50s with acute or convalescent COVID-19. The chain recombines TRBV3-1 (or the pseudogene TRBV3-2) with TRBJ2-7, with TRBD2 matching 10 bases. Sequences were obtained from peripheral blood. CDR3 in amino acids: CASSPAGGRYEQYF. For the CDR3, the DNA is TGTGCCAGCAGTCCAGCGGGAGGGCGGTACGAGCAGTACTTC.